The source of this T cell receptor beta chain is a study of CD8 T cells in ankylosing spondylitis. Regarding the study as a whole: A TCR beta motif made of fewer than ten highly homologous variants seemed typical of ankylosing spondylitis blood.

As to this clonotype: The target antigen is unknown.

MiXCR, run by TCRdb on the 5' RACE reads, gives a single entry per CDR3 protein. This sample has hundreds of thousands of distinct CDR3 sequences; 20% to 30% occur once, and the top ten carry approximately 6.6%. The receptor comes from a male donor with ankylosing spondylitis or in good health (not recorded which). The sequencing sample was made of blood, either unsorted or a sorted T cell fraction (not recorded which).

CDR3 DNA sequence: TGCAGTGCTAGCTTCGGGAGTGAGAGTGGAGAGACCCAGTACTTC. Its translation: CSASFGSESGETQYF. V is TRBV20-1 and J is TRBJ2-5; D is perhaps TRBD2 (6 bases). Germline CDR1 DFQATT, CDR2 SNEGSKA (reference sequence). There are 15 residues in the CDR3. Trimming took off 3 bases at V and 4 bases at J, with 18 bases between the two ends.